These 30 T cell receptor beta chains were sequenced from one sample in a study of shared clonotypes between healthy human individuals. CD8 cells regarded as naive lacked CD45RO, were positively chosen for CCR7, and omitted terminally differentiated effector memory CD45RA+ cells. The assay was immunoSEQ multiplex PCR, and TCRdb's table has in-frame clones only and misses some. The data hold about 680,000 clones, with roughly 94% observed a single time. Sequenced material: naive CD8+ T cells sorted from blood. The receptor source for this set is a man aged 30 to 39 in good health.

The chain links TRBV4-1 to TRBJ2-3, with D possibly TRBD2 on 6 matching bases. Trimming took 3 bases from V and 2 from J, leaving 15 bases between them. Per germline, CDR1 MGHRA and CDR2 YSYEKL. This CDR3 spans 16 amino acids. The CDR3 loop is CASSQLVAVHTDTQYF. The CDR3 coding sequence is TGCGCCAGCAGCCAGCTAGTAGCGGTCCACACAGATACGCAGTATTTT.

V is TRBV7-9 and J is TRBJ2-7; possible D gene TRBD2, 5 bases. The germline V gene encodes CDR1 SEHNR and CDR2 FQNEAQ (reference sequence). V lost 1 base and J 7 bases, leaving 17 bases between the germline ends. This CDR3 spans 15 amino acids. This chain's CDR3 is CASSLVAGLLGEQYF. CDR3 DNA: TGTGCCAGCAGCTTAGTCGCGGGTCTACTAGGGGAGCAGTACTTC.

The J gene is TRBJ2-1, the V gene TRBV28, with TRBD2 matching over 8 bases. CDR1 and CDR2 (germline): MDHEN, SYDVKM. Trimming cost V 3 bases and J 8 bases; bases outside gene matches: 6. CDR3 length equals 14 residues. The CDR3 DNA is TGTGCCAGCAGTTTGAATAGCGGGAACGATGAGCAGTTCTTC. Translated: CASSLNSGNDEQFF.

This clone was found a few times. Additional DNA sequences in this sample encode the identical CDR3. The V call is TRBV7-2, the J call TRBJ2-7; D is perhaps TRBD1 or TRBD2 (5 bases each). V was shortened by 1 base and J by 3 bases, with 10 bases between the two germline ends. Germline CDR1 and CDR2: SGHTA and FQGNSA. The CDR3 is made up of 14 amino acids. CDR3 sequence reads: CASSLVAGSYEQYF. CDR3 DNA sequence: TGTGCCAGCAGCTTAGTTGCAGGGAGCTACGAGCAGTACTTC.

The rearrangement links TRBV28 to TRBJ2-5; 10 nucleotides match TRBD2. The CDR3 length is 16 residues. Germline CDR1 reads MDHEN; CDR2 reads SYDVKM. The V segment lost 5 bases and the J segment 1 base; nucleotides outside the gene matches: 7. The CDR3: CASSILAGKPQETQYF. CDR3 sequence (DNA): TGTGCCAGCAGTATACTAGCGGGAAAACCCCAAGAGACCCAGTACTTC.

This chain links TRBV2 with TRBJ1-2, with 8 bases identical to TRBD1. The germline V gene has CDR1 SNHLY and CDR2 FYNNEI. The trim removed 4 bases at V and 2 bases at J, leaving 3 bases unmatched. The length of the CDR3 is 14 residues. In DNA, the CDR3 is TGTGCCAGCAGTGTTTGGGACAGGAACTATGGCTACACCTTC. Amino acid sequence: CASSVWDRNYGYTF.

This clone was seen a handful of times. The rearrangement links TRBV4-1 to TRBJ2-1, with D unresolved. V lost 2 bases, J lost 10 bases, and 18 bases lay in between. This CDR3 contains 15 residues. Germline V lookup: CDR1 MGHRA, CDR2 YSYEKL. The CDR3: CASSQNLPTDGEQFF. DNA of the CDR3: TGCGCCAGCAGCCAAAACCTACCAACCGATGGAGAGCAGTTCTTC.

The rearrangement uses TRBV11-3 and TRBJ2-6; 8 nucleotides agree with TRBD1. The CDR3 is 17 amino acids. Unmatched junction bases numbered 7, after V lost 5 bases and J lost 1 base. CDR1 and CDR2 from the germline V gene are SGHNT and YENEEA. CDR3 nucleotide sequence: TGTGCCAGCAGCACAAGGACAGGGCCTTCTGGGGCCAACGTCCTGACTTTC. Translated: CASSTRTGPSGANVLTF.

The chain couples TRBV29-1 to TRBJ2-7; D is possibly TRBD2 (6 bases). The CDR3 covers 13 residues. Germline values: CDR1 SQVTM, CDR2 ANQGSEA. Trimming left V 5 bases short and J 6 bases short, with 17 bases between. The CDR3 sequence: CSVPAVWGVEQYF. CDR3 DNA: TGCAGCGTTCCTGCGGTCTGGGGGGTCGAGCAGTACTTC.

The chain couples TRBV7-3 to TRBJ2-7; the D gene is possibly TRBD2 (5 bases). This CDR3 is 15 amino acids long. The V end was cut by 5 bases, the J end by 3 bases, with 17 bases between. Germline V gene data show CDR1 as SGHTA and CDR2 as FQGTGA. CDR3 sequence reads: CASSLAYGSDYEQYF. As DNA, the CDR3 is TGTGCCAGCAGCCTAGCCTACGGGTCAGACTACGAGCAGTACTTC.

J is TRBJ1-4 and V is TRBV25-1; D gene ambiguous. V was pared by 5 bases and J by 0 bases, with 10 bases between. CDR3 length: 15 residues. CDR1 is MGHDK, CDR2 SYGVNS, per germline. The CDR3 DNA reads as TGTGCCAGCAGTTCCCGGTCATCAACTAATGAAAAACTGTTTTTT. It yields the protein CASSSRSSTNEKLFF.

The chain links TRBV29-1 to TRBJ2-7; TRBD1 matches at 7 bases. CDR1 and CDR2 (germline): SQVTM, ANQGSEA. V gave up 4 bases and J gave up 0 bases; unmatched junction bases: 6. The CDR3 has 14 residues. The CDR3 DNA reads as TGCAGCGTTGGACAGGGTTTCAACTCCTACGAGCAGTACTTC. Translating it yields CSVGQGFNSYEQYF.

CDR3 region: CASSVSDDPAEQFF. In DNA, the CDR3 is TGTGCCAGCAGCGTCTCCGACGACCCAGCGGAGCAGTTCTTC. This chain joins TRBV9 and TRBJ2-1; D unclear. Trimming cost V 2 bases and J 10 bases, with 16 bases left between them. The CDR3 totals 14 residues. Germline V gene sequence: CDR1 SGDLS, CDR2 YYNGEE.

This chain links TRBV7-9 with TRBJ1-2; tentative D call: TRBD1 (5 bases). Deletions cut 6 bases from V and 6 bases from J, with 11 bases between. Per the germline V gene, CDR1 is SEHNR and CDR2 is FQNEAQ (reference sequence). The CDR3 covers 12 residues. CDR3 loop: CASRGTAHGYTF. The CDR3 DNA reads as TGTGCCAGCAGGGGGACGGCCCATGGCTACACCTTC.

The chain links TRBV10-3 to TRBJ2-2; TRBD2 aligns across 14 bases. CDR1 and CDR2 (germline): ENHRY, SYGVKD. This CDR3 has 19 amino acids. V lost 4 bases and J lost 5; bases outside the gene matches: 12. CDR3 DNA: TGTGCCATCAGTGTCTCCGGGACTAGCGGGAGATTTTCGACCGGGGAGCTGTTTTTT. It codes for CAISVSGTSGRFSTGELFF.

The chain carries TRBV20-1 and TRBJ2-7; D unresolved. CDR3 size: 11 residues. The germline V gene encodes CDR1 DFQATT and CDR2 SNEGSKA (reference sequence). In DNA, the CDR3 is TGCAGCCTGCTAGTGGGTCTCGAGCAGTACTTC. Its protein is CSLLVGLEQYF.

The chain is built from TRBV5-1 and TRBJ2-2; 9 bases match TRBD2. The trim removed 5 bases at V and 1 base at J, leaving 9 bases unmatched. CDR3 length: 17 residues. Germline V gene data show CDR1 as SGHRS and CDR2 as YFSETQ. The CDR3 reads CASSTPGLAMNTGELFF. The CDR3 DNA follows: TGCGCCAGCAGTACGCCGGGACTAGCTATGAACACCGGGGAGCTGTTTTTT. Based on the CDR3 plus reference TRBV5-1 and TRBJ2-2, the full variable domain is KAGVTQTPRYLIKTRGQQVTLSCSPISGHRSVSWYQQTPGQGLQFLFEYFSETQRNKGNFPGRFSGRQFSNSRSEMNVSTLELGDSALYLCASSTPGLAMNTGELFFGEGSRLTVL.

CDR3 nucleotide sequence: TGCGCCAGCAGCCCCTTACGGACAGGGGACACCGGGGAGCTGTTTTTT. Translating gives CASSPLRTGDTGELFF. The chain is built from TRBV10-1 and TRBJ2-2; 9 bases are shared with TRBD1. Germline V gene lookup returns CDR1 WNHNN and CDR2 SYGVQD (reference sequence). V trimming: 6 bases; J trimming: 3 bases; junction bases outside the gene matches: 8. This CDR3 comprises 16 residues.

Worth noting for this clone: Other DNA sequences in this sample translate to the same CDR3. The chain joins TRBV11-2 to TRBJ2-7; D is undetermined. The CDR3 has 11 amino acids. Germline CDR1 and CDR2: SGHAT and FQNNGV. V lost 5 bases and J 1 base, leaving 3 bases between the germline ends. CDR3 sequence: CASSPSYEQYF. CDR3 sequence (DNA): TGTGCCAGCAGCCCGTCCTACGAGCAGTACTTC.

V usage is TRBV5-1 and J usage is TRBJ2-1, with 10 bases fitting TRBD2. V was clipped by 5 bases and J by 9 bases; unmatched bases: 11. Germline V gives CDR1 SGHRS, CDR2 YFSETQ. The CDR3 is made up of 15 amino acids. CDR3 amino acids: CASRLWLAGAGEQFF. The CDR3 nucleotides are TGCGCCAGCAGGTTGTGGCTAGCGGGAGCGGGTGAGCAGTTCTTC.

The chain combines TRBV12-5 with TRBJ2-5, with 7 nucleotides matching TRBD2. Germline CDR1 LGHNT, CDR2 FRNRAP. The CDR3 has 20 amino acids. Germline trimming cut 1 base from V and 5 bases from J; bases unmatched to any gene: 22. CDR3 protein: CASGLAISAPPGLGRETQYF. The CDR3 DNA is TGTGCTAGTGGTTTGGCCATATCGGCGCCCCCCGGACTAGGGAGGGAGACCCAGTACTTC.

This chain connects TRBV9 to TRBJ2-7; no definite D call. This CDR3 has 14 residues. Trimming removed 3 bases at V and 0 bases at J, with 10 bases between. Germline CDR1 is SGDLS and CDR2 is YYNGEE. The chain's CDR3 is CASSARFDSYEQYF. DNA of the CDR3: TGTGCCAGCAGCGCACGGTTCGACTCCTACGAGCAGTACTTC.

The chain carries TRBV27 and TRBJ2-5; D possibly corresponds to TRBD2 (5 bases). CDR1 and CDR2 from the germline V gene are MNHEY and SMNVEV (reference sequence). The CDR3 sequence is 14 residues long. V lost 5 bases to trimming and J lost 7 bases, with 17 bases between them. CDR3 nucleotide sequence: TGTGCCAGCAGTGGAGGAACTACCTGGGGGACCCAGTACTTC. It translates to CASSGGTTWGTQYF.

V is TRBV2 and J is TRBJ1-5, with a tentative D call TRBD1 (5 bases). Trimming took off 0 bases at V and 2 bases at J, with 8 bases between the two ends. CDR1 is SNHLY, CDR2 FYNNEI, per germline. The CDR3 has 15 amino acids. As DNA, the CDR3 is TGTGCCAGCAGTGAAGCCGGGGGGGGCAATCAGCCCCAGCATTTT. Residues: CASSEAGGGNQPQHF.

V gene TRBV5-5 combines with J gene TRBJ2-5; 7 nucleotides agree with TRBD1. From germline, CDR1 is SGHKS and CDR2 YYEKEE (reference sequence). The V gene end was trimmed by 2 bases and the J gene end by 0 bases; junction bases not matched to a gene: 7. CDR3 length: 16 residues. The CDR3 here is CASSFFPGQNQETQYF. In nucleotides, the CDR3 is TGTGCCAGCAGCTTCTTCCCGGGACAGAACCAAGAGACCCAGTACTTC.

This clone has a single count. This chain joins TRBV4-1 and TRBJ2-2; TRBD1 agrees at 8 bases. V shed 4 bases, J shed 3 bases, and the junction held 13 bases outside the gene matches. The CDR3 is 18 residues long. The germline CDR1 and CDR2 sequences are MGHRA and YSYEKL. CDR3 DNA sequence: TGCGCCAGCAGCCTTATCGGCCCAGGGGGCGCAGACACCGGGGAGCTGTTTTTT. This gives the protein CASSLIGPGGADTGELFF.

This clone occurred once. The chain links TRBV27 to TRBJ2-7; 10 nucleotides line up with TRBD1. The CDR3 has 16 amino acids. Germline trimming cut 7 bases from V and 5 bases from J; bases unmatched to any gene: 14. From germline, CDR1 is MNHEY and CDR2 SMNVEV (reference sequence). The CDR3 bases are TGTGCCAGCACCCCAGGTCCGGGACAGGGGATTAACGAGCAGTACTTC. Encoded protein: CASTPGPGQGINEQYF.

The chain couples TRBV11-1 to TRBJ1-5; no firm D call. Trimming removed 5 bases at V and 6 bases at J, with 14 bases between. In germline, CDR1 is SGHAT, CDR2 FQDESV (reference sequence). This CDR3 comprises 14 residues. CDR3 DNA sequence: TGTGCCAGCAGCCCCCTGGAGGGCCGTCAGCCCCAGCATTTT. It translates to CASSPLEGRQPQHF.

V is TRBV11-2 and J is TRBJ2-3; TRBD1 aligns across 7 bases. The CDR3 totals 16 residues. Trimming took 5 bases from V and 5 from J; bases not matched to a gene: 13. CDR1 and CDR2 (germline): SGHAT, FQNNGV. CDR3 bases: TGTGCCAGCAGCCCCCCCATAAGGGGGCAGGGAGATACGCAGTATTTT. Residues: CASSPPIRGQGDTQYF.

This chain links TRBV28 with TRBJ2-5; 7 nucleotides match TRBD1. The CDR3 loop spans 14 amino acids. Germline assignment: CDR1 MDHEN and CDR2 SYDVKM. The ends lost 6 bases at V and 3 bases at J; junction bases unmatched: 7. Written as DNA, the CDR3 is TGTGCCAGCAGCAGGCAAGACAGGGAAGAGACCCAGTACTTC. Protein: CASSRQDREETQYF.